This TCR beta chain was identified in a study of blood T cell repertoires in COVID-19. Study background: COVID-19 samples, acute and convalescent, were from the United States, Italy and Spain. In each case, the material was cDNA or gDNA derived from T cells, B-cell-depleted T cells, or PBMCs.

This study enrolled people aged about 18 to 100 from under 25 US geographic areas. Cohort 3 recovered donors had two negative PCRs, clearance, or symptom resolution. Some clones are missing from TCRdb's copy, which holds only in-frame ones; the method was immunoSEQ multiplex PCR. The profile shows roughly 230,000 clones, 80% to 85% of them singletons. This TCR was recovered from a man in his fifties who had recovered from COVID-19. Sequencing was performed on PBMCs or T cells enriched from blood (not recorded which).

CDR3 in DNA: TGTGCCACGAGACAGGGAACCACTGAAGCTTTCTTT. Translated, it gives CATRQGTTEAFF. J is TRBJ1-1 and V is TRBV10-3, with 7 bases fitting TRBD1. This CDR3 comprises 12 residues. Germline assignment: CDR1 ENHRY and CDR2 SYGVKD. Trimming cost V 10 bases and J 4 bases; bases outside gene matches: 6.